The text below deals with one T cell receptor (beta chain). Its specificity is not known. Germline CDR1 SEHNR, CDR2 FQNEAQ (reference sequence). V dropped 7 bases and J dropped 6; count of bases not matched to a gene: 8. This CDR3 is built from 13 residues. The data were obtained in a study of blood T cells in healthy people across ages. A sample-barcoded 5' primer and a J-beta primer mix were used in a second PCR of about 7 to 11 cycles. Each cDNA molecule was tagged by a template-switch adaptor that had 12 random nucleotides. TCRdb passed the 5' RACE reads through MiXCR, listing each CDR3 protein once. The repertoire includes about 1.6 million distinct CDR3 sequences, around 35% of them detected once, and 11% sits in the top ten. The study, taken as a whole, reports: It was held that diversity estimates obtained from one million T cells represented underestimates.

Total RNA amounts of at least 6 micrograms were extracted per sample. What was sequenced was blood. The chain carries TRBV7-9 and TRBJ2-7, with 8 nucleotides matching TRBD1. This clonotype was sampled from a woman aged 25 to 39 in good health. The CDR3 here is CASNRGFFSEQYF. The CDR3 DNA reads TGTGCCAGCAACAGGGGGTTTTTCAGCGAGCAGTACTTC.